The clone carrying this T cell receptor (beta chain) was observed a handful of times. Repertoires were generated with immunoSEQ multiplex PCR, while TCRdb's copy carries only in-frame clones and drops some. The data contain more than 12,000 clones, 70% to 80% of them singletons. This entry is derived from a study of T cells after somatic rescue of genetic block. This clonotype originated in a boy aged 5-17 years. The specimen was peripheral blood mononuclear cells (PBMCs).

CDR3 protein: CASGTGELFF. The DNA for the CDR3 is TGTGCCAGCGGCACCGGGGAGCTGTTTTTT. The rearrangement joins TRBV9 to TRBJ2-2; D unclear. Germline CDR1 is SGDLS and CDR2 is YYNGEE. This CDR3 is built from 10 residues. Trimming took 7 bases from V and 4 from J, leaving 2 bases between them.